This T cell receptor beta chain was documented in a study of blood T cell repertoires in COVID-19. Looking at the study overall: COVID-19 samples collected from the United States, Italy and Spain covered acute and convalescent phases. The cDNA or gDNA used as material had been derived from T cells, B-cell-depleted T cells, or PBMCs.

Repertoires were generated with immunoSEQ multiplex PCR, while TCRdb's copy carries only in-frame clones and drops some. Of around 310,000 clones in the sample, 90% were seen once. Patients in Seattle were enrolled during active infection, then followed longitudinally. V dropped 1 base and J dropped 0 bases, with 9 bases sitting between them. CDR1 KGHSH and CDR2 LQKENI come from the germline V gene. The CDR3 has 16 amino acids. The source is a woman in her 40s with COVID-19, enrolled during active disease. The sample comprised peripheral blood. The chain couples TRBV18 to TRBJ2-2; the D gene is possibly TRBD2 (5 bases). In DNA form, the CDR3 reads TGTGCCAGCTCACCACTAGCGCTGACGAACACCGGGGAGCTGTTTTTT. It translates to CASSPLALTNTGELFF. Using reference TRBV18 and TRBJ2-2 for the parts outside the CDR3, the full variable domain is NAGVMQNPRHLVRRRGQEARLRCSPMKGHSHVYWYRQLPEEGLKFMVYLQKENIIDESGMPKERFSAEFPKEGPSILRIQQVVRGDSAAYFCASSPLALTNTGELFFGEGSRLTVL.